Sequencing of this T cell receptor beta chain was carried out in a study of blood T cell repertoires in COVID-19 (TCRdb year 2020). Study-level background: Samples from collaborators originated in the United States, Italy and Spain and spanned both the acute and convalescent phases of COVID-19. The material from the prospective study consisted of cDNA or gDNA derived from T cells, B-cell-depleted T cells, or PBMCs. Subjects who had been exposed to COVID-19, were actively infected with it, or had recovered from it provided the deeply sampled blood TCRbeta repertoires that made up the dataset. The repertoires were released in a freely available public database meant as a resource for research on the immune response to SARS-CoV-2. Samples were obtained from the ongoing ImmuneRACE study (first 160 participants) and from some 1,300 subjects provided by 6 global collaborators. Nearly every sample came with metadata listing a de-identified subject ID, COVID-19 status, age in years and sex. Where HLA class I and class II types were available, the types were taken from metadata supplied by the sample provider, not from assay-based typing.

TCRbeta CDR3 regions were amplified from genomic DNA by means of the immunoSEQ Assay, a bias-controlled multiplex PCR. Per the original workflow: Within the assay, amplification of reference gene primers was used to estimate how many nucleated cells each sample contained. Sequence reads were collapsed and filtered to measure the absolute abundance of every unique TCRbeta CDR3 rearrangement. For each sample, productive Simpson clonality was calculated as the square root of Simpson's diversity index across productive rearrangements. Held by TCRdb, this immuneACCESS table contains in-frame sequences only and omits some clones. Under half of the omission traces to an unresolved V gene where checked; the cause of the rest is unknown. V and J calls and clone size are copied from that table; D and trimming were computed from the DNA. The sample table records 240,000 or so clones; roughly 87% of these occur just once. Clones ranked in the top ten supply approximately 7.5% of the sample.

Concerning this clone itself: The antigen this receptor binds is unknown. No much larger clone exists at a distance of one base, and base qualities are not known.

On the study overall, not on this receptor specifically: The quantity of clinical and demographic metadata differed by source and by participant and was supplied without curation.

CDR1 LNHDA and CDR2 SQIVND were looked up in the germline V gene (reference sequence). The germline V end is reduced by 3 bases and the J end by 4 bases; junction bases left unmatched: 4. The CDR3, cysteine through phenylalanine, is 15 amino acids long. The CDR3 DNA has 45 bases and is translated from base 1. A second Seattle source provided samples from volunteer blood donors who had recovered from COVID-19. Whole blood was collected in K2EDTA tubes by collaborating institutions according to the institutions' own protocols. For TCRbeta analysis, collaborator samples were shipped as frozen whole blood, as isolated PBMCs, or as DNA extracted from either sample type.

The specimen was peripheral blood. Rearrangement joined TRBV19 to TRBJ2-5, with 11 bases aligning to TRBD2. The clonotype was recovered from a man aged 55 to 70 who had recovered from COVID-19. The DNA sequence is TGTGCCAGTAGTATTTTAGCGGGGGGGCCAGAGACCCAGTACTTC. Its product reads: CASSILAGGPETQYF.